Each of the 10 T cell receptor beta chains below was sequenced from the same sample in a study of shared clonotypes between healthy human individuals. This table comes from immunoSEQ multiplex PCR, and its TCRdb copy is limited to in-frame clones, with some not included. This repertoire shows more than 550,000 clones, roughly two thirds found once; its top ten account for around 1.8%. Specimen: memory CD4+ T cells sorted from blood. Indicated subset: CD45RA-negative fraction. The source is a woman aged 25-40 years in good health.

On this clone itself: The conserved closing phenylalanine or tryptophan is absent in this CDR3, likely reflecting a read error. The rearrangement links TRBV19 to TRBJ2-7; D not certain. The CDR3 totals 12 residues. V dropped 5 bases and J dropped 5 bases, with 10 bases sitting between them. Germline lookup yields CDR1 LNHDA and CDR2 SQIVND (reference sequence). CDR3 region: CASSAVGNEQYL. The CDR3 coding sequence is TGTGCCAGTAGTGCCGTCGGTAACGAGCAGTACCTC.

The table lists this clone with many counts. The V call is TRBV25-1, the J call TRBJ2-3; no reliable D call. Germline lookup yields CDR1 MGHDK and CDR2 SYGVNS. With 2 bases removed from V and 4 bases from J, the gap between germline ends came to 4 bases. The CDR3 has 12 residues. The CDR3 spells CASSEEADTQYF. The CDR3, as DNA: TGTGCCAGCAGTGAAGAAGCAGATACGCAGTATTTT. The variable domain in full, completed from reference TRBV25-1 and TRBJ2-3, reads EADIYQTPRYLVIGTGKKITLECSQTMGHDKMYWYQQDPGMELHLIHYSYGVNSTEKGDLSSESTVSRIRTEHFPLTLESARPSHTSQYLCASSEEADTQYFGPGTRLTVL.

V usage is TRBV15 and J usage is TRBJ1-1, with 8 bases that match TRBD1. Germline values: CDR1 LNHNV, CDR2 YYDKDF (reference sequence). Trimming cost V 7 bases and J 2 bases; bases outside gene matches: 6. CDR3 size: 14 residues. The CDR3 sequence is CATTRDRTNTEAFF. CDR3 sequence (DNA): TGTGCCACCACCCGGGACAGGACCAACACTGAAGCTTTCTTT.

This clone was observed at least ten times. Other DNA sequences within the sample encode an identical CDR3. The V and J genes are TRBV7-9 and TRBJ2-3; 9 bases agree with TRBD2. The CDR3 is 16 residues long. V shed 0 bases and J 6 bases; nucleotides not matched to a gene: 7. Germline V gives CDR1 SEHNR, CDR2 FQNEAQ (reference sequence). This CDR3 is CASSLAFSGSKDTQYF. The CDR3 nucleotides are TGTGCCAGCAGCTTAGCGTTTAGCGGGAGTAAGGATACGCAGTATTTT.

The chain couples TRBV4-2 to TRBJ1-5; a possible D gene is TRBD1 (5 bases). Trimming left V 0 bases short and J 7 bases short, with 16 bases between. This CDR3 has 16 amino acids. The germline V gene encodes CDR1 LGHNA and CDR2 YNFKEQ. Here the CDR3 reads CASSQESGPGGQPQHF. As DNA, the CDR3 is TGTGCCAGCAGCCAAGAATCCGGACCCGGGGGACAGCCCCAGCATTTT.

This clone showed up just once. The V and J genes are TRBV13 and TRBJ2-3, with TRBD2 identical over 10 bases. V lost 6 bases, J lost 14 bases, and 11 bases stayed unmatched. Per germline, CDR1 PRHDT and CDR2 FYEKMQ (reference sequence). The CDR3 length is 13 residues. CDR3 bases: TGTGCCAGCAGGTTGCCCGGGACTAGCGTGCTGTATTTT. Translation: CASRLPGTSVLYF.

The chain joins TRBV7-9 to TRBJ2-5; no firm D call. Germline V gene sequence: CDR1 SEHNR, CDR2 FQNEAQ (reference sequence). The CDR3 has 12 residues. Trimming took 6 bases from V and 1 from J, leaving 6 bases between them. CDR3 region: CASRRSQETQYF. The CDR3 region has the DNA TGTGCCAGCAGAAGGAGCCAAGAGACCCAGTACTTC.

The V gene is TRBV5-4, the J gene TRBJ2-6; a weak D match, TRBD1 (5 bases). This CDR3 is 17 amino acids long. Germline CDR1 is SGHNT and CDR2 is YYREEE (reference sequence). Between the trimmed V and J ends, which lost 3 bases and 2 bases, there was a span of 15 bases. This CDR3 reads CASSSKQQAPGANVLTF. In DNA form, the CDR3 reads TGTGCCAGCAGCTCGAAGCAACAGGCACCTGGGGCCAACGTCCTGACTTTC.

The chain couples TRBV5-5 to TRBJ1-4; D gene uncertain. The CDR3 is made up of 14 amino acids. Germline V gene sequence: CDR1 SGHKS, CDR2 YYEKEE (reference sequence). Trimming took 1 base from V and 2 from J, leaving 6 bases between them. CDR3 residues: CASSLYQTNEKLFF. DNA for the CDR3: TGTGCCAGCAGCTTGTACCAGACTAATGAAAAACTGTTTTTT.

This clone occurred a few times. The chain is built from TRBV19 and TRBJ2-3, with D possibly called TRBD1 or TRBD2 (5 bases each). CDR3 length: 15 amino acids. Per the germline V gene, CDR1 is LNHDA and CDR2 is SQIVND (reference sequence). V was cut by 1 base and J by 1 base, with 9 bases left in between. The CDR3 region has the DNA TGTGCCAGTAGTATAGCCGGGGCCCGCACAGATACGCAGTATTTT. As protein: CASSIAGARTDTQYF.